This TCR beta chain is from a study of T cell responses to AZD1222 COVID-19 vaccine. Sequenced by immunoSEQ multiplex PCR; TCRdb stores in-frame clones only, minus some. The sample carries more than 55,000 clones, roughly 89% recorded once. Worth noting for this clone: A junction end diverges from the germline sequence, so it may reflect a read error.

The germline V gene encodes CDR1 SQVTM and CDR2 ANQGSEA. The CDR3 contains 17 residues. The TCR was taken from an adult who received the AZD1222 COVID-19 vaccine. The rearrangement uses TRBV29-1 and TRBJ2-7, with 10 bases aligning to TRBD1. The sequenced sample was peripheral blood, obtained 28 days after the second AZD1222 dose. The CDR3 DNA reads as TGCAGCGTTGGGGGGACAGGGGAGACTGGGGACTTTTACGGGCAGTACTTC. Its translation: CSVGGTGETGDFYGQYF.